These 17 T cell receptor beta chains share one sample of origin, sequenced in a study of cytomegalovirus exposure and HLA in healthy donors. PCR amplification relied on 60 Vbeta primers (plus 13 Jbeta primers). Profiling relied on immunoSEQ multiplex PCR, and the TCRdb table lists in-frame clones only, not all of them. In the table there are about 200,000 clones, around 81% of which are singletons. The sample comprised PBMCs. Receptor source: a man younger than 40 in good health and CMV-seronegative.

This sequence joins TRBV29-1 and TRBJ2-1; 10 nucleotides align to TRBD2. V trimming: 2 bases; J trimming: 6 bases; junction bases outside the gene matches: 7. The CDR3 covers 15 residues. Germline loops: CDR1 SQVTM, CDR2 ANQGSEA. CDR3 in amino acids: CSVELPGLATNEQFF. Here the CDR3 DNA reads TGCAGCGTTGAACTCCCGGGACTAGCGACCAATGAGCAGTTCTTC.

This chain links TRBV7-9 with TRBJ1-5; no definite D call. Germline V gene data show CDR1 as SEHNR and CDR2 as FQNEAQ (reference sequence). The length of the CDR3 is 13 residues. V lost 5 bases to trimming and J lost 6 bases, with 11 bases between them. For the CDR3, the DNA is TGTGCCAGCAGCCCGGTAACGGGTCAGCCCCAGCATTTT. It yields the protein CASSPVTGQPQHF.

This chain uses TRBV5-6 with TRBJ2-5, with 10 bases fitting TRBD2. V lost 1 base and J lost 5; bases outside the gene matches: 11. Germline loops: CDR1 SGHDT, CDR2 YYEEEE. This CDR3 is built from 17 residues. The CDR3 DNA follows: TGTGCCAGCAGCTTGTCCCAGCTAGCGGGAGCGAGGGAGACCCAGTACTTC. Protein sequence: CASSLSQLAGARETQYF.

The chain has TRBV4-1 and TRBJ2-7, with TRBD1 matching over 10 bases. The V gene end was trimmed by 4 bases and the J gene end by 6 bases; junction bases not matched to a gene: 9. Germline V gives CDR1 MGHRA, CDR2 YSYEKL. The CDR3 consists of 15 residues. This CDR3 reads CASSLGTGVPSEQYF. The CDR3 DNA reads TGCGCCAGCAGCCTTGGGACAGGGGTCCCCAGCGAGCAGTACTTC.

The rearrangement joins TRBV2 to TRBJ2-6; TRBD1 aligns across 7 bases. The CDR3 consists of 16 residues. J gave up 4 bases and V 6 bases, and 9 bases lay outside the gene matches. CDR1 is SNHLY, CDR2 FYNNEI, per germline. CDR3 nucleotide sequence: TGTGCCAGCAGCCGACAGGGACAAGCCGGGGCCAACGTCCTGACTTTC. It encodes CASSRQGQAGANVLTF. Variable domain in full (rest from reference TRBV2 and TRBJ2-6): EPEVTQTPSHQVTQMGQEVILRCVPISNHLYFYWYRQILGQKVEFLVSFYNNEISEKSEIFDDQFSVERPDGSNFTLKIRSTKLEDSAMYFCASSRQGQAGANVLTFGAGSRLTVL.

The V and J genes are TRBV7-9 and TRBJ2-7; D is perhaps TRBD2 (5 bases). V was pared by 10 bases and J by 1 base, with 14 bases between. This CDR3 is built from 13 residues. Germline V gives CDR1 SEHNR, CDR2 FQNEAQ (reference sequence). The CDR3 here is CATASRDSYEQYF. CDR3 DNA: TGTGCCACCGCCTCGAGGGATTCCTACGAGCAGTACTTC. Drawing the rest from reference TRBV7-9 and TRBJ2-7, the complete variable domain is DTGVSQNPRHKITKRGQNVTFRCDPISEHNRLYWYRQTLGQGPEFLTYFQNEAQLEKSRLLSDRFSAERPKGSFSTLEIQRTEQGDSAMYLCATASRDSYEQYFGPGTRLTVT.

J is TRBJ1-4 and V is TRBV6-4; possibly TRBD1 for D (5 bases). Trimming removed 0 bases at V and 3 bases at J, with 8 bases between. The germline V gene encodes CDR1 MRHNA and CDR2 SNTAGT. CDR3 size: 15 residues. In nucleotides, the CDR3 is TGTGCCAGCAGTGACTCAGCAGGGTCTAATGAAAAACTGTTTTTT. Translation: CASSDSAGSNEKLFF.

The chain joins TRBV6-5 to TRBJ2-7; 7 bases are shared with TRBD2. Germline CDR1 and CDR2: MNHEY and SVGAGI. The CDR3 extends over 14 amino acids. Trimming removed 0 bases from V and 3 bases from J; junction bases left unmatched: 2. This CDR3 is CASSYSRGNYEQYF. CDR3 DNA sequence: TGTGCCAGCAGTTACTCGCGGGGGAACTACGAGCAGTACTTC.

V and J are TRBV6-4 and TRBJ2-1; D is possibly TRBD1 (6 bases). Per the germline V gene, CDR1 is MRHNA and CDR2 is SNTAGT. Trimming cost V 6 bases and J 6 bases, with 18 bases left between them. The CDR3 has 15 amino acids. CDR3 bases: TGTGCCAGCAGCCCAAATTTGCTCAGGGGCAATGAGCAGTTCTTC. Protein product: CASSPNLLRGNEQFF.

The chain is built from TRBV7-6 and TRBJ2-2; the D is unclear. Germline lookup yields CDR1 SGHVS and CDR2 FNYEAQ. V was clipped by 5 bases and J by 8 bases, with 12 bases between them. The CDR3 covers 13 residues. The CDR3 protein is CASSQQSGGELFF. As DNA, the CDR3 is TGTGCCAGCAGCCAACAGTCCGGTGGGGAGCTGTTTTTT.

The chain recombines TRBV29-1 with TRBJ1-1; tentatively, D is TRBD1 (5 bases). There are 12 residues in the CDR3. From germline, CDR1 is SQVTM and CDR2 ANQGSEA. V was clipped by 7 bases and J by 6 bases, with 15 bases between them. The CDR3 here is CSAGVGAAEAFF. CDR3 sequence (DNA): TGCAGCGCTGGGGTTGGGGCCGCTGAAGCTTTCTTT.

A remark on this clone: Additional DNA sequences in this sample encode the identical CDR3. This chain links TRBV4-1 with TRBJ2-7; possible D gene TRBD2, 6 bases. This CDR3 is built from 16 residues. The germline V gene has CDR1 MGHRA and CDR2 YSYEKL. V gave up 3 bases and J gave up 0 bases, with 15 bases separating them. The CDR3 protein is CASSQEDYLSSYEQYF. CDR3 DNA: TGCGCCAGCAGCCAGGAGGACTACCTGAGCTCCTACGAGCAGTACTTC.

A single count supports this clone. The rearrangement uses TRBV5-1 and TRBJ1-4, with a weak D call TRBD1 (6 bases). The CDR3 extends over 16 amino acids. Germline-derived CDR1 and CDR2 are SGHRS and YFSETQ. V gave up 4 bases and J gave up 0 bases, with 13 bases separating them. The CDR3 reads CASSPSGQSTNEKLFF. CDR3 bases: TGCGCCAGCAGCCCGAGTGGACAGTCAACTAATGAAAAACTGTTTTTT.

The CDR3 reads CASSLARVDGNTIYF. The CDR3 DNA sequence: TGTGCCAGCAGCTTGGCCCGAGTAGATGGAAACACCATATATTTT. V gene TRBV5-4 combines with J gene TRBJ1-3, with no clear D. The ends were cut back, 0 bases at V and 3 bases at J, with 10 bases in the middle. The CDR3 is made up of 15 amino acids. The V gene's germline CDR1 is SGHNT and CDR2 YYREEE (reference sequence).

The chain has TRBV2 and TRBJ2-7; a weak D match, TRBD1 (6 bases). V lost 4 bases, J lost 2 bases, and 18 bases lay in between. Germline assignment: CDR1 SNHLY and CDR2 FYNNEI. This CDR3 contains 16 residues. The CDR3: CASSGDRTEVTYEQYF. The CDR3, as DNA: TGTGCCAGCAGTGGGGATAGGACAGAAGTAACCTACGAGCAGTACTTC.

This chain joins TRBV25-1 and TRBJ2-7; the D is unclear. Germline V gene data show CDR1 as MGHDK and CDR2 as SYGVNS. V dropped 5 bases and J dropped 4 bases, with 12 bases sitting between them. CDR3 length: 13 amino acids. In DNA, the CDR3 is TGTGCCAGCAGTTACGTCGCGGCTTACGAGCAGTACTTC. It translates to CASSYVAAYEQYF.

This clone was counted between two and nine times. This chain joins TRBV27 and TRBJ2-7; D might be TRBD1 (6 bases). Germline V gene lookup returns CDR1 MNHEY and CDR2 SMNVEV (reference sequence). Trimming took off 1 base at V and 6 bases at J, with 13 bases between the two ends. The CDR3 consists of 14 residues. CDR3 in amino acids: CASSLFQGKGEQYF. The CDR3 DNA is TGTGCCAGCAGTTTATTTCAGGGGAAGGGCGAGCAGTACTTC.